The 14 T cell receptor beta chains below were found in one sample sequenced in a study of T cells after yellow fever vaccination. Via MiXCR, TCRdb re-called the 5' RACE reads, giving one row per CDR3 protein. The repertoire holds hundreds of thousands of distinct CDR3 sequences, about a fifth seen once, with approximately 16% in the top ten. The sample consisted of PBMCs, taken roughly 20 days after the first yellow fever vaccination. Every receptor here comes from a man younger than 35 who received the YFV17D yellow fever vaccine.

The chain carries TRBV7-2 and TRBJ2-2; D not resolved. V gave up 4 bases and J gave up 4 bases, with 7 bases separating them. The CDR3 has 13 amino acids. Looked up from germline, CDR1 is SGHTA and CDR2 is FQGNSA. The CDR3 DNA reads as TGTGCCAGCAGCTATACCTCCACCGGGGAGCTGTTTTTT. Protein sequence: CASSYTSTGELFF.

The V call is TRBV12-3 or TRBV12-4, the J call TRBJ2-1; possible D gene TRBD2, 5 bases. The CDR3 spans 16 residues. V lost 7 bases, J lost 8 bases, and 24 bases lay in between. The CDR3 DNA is TGTGCCAGCATCCTCGGATGGTCTAGCCTCGGCGATGAGCAGTTCTTC. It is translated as CASILGWSSLGDEQFF.

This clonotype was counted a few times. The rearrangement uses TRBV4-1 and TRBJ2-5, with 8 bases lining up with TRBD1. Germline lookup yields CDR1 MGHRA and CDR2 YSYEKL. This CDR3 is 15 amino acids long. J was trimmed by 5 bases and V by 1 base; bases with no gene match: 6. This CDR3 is CASSQVVNRGETQYF. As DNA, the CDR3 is TGCGCCAGCAGCCAAGTCGTCAACAGGGGGGAGACCCAGTACTTC.

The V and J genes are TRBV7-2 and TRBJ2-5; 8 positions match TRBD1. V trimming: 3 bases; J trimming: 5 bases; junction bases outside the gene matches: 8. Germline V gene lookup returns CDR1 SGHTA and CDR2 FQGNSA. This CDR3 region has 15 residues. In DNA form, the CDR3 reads TGTGCCAGCAGCTTCCAGGGGGCAAGGGGGGAGACCCAGTACTTC. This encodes CASSFQGARGETQYF.

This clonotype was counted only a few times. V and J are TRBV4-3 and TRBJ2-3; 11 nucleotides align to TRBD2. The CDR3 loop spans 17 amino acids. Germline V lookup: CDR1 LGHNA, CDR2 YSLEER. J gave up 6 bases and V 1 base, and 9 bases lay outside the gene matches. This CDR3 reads CASSQAKASGGKDTQYF. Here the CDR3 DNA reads TGCGCCAGCAGCCAAGCGAAGGCTAGCGGGGGGAAGGATACGCAGTATTTT.

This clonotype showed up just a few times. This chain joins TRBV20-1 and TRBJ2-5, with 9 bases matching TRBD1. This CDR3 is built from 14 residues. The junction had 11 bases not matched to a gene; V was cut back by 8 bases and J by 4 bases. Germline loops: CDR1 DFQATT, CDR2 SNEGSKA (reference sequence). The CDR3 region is CSTRDRVNVETQYF. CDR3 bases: TGCAGTACGCGGGACAGGGTCAATGTAGAGACCCAGTACTTC.

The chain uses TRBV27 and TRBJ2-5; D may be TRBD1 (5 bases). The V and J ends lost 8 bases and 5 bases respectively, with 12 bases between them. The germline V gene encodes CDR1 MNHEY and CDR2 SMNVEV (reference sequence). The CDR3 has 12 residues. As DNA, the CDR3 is TGTGCCAGCGCCTCCAAGGGGGAGACCCAGTACTTC. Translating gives CASASKGETQYF.

The CDR3 spells CASSFGTVETQYF. CDR3 nucleotide sequence: TGTGCCAGCAGTTTCGGGACAGTAGAGACCCAGTACTTC. This chain links TRBV12-3 or TRBV12-4 with TRBJ2-5; 7 nucleotides line up with TRBD1. With V trimmed by 3 bases and J by 4 bases, 2 bases remained unmatched. The CDR3 has 13 amino acids.

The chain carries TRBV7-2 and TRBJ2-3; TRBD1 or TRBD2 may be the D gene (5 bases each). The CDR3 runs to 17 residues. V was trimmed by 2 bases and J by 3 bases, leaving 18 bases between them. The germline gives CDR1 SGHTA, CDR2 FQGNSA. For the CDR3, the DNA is TGTGCCAGCAGCTTATATTCTGGGGACCGCACTACAGATACGCAGTATTTT. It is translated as CASSLYSGDRTTDTQYF.

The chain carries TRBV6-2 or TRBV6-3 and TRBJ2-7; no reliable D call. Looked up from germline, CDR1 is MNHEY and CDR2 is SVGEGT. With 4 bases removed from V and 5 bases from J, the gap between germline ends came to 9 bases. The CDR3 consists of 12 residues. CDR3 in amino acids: CASSSFLHEQYF. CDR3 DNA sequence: TGTGCCAGCAGTTCGTTCCTCCACGAGCAGTACTTC.

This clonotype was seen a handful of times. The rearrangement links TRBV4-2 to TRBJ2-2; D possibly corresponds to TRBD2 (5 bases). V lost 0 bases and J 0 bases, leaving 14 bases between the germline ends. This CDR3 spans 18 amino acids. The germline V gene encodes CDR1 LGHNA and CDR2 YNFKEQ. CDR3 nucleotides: TGTGCCAGCAGCCAAGAGAAGATGGAGGCGCCGAACACCGGGGAGCTGTTTTTT. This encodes CASSQEKMEAPNTGELFF.

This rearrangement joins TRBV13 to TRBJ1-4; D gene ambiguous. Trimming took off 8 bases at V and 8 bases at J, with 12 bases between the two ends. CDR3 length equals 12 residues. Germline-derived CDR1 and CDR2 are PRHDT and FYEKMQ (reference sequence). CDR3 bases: TGTGCCAGCGGCCAGATGGAGGAAAAACTGTTTTTT. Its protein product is CASGQMEEKLFF.

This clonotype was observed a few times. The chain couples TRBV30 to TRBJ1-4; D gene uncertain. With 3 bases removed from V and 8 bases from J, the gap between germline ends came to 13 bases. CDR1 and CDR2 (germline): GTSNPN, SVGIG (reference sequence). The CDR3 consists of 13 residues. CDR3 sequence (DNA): TGTGCCTGGAGCGAACGAGTAGGGGAAAAACTGTTTTTT. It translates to CAWSERVGEKLFF.

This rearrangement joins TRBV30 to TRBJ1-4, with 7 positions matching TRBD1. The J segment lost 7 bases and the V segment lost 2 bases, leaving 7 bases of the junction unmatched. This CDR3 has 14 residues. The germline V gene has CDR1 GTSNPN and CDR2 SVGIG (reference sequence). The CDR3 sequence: CAWSTRQGGEKLFF. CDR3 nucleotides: TGTGCCTGGAGTACCCGACAGGGTGGTGAAAAACTGTTTTTT.